The 25 T cell receptor beta chains listed next were all sequenced from one sample in a study of cytomegalovirus exposure and HLA in healthy donors (dated by TCRdb to the late 2010s). Library prep was done by the immunoSEQ multiplex PCR assay. A mixture of 60 forward primers for TCR Vbeta segments and 13 reverse primers for TCR Jbeta segments was used in the multiplex PCR. Sourced from immuneACCESS, this table was stored by TCRdb with only in-frame sequences that have V and J called. A share of the clones is absent; for the studies checked, an unresolved V gene accounts for under half, and the remainder has no known explanation. In all, the sample holds 110,000 to 150,000 clones, and 82% of those were seen once. The top ten clonotypes cover approximately 3.6% of the sample. Sequences were obtained from PBMCs. Receptors were obtained from a male donor in good health and CMV-seronegative.

This clone was detected only a few times. The genes are TRBV27 and TRBJ2-3, with D possibly TRBD2 on 7 matching bases. Trimming removed 7 bases at V and 5 bases at J, with 13 bases between. The germline CDR1 and CDR2 sequences are MNHEY and SMNVEV (reference sequence). The CDR3 runs 13 residues. The CDR3 loop reads CASTLRGGDTQYF. The CDR3 DNA sequence: TGTGCCAGCACCCTTAGGGGGGGAGATACGCAGTATTTT.

A word on this clone: Other DNA sequences from this sample encode an identical CDR3 as well. The chain uses TRBV9 and TRBJ1-2, with D maybe TRBD1 (5 bases). Germline V gene sequence: CDR1 SGDLS, CDR2 YYNGEE. The germline V and J ends were trimmed by 0 bases and 3 bases, with 9 bases remaining between them. The CDR3 contains 14 residues. The CDR3 nucleotides read TGTGCCAGCAGCGTAGGGGGGGGAGACTATGGCTACACCTTC. Encoded protein: CASSVGGGDYGYTF.

The gene calls are TRBV7-2 and TRBJ2-5, with TRBD2 matching over 9 bases. The end of the DNA fits TRBJ2-7 better, so the J call may be wrong. This CDR3 contains 16 residues. Germline V gene sequence: CDR1 SGHTA, CDR2 FQGNSA. CDR3 bases: TGTGCCAGCAGCTCCCCGCTAGCGGGGCCTTCCTACGAGCAGTACTTC. It encodes CASSSPLAGPSYEQYF.

The rearrangement uses TRBV7-2 and TRBJ2-4; D gene unclear. CDR1 and CDR2 from the germline V gene are SGHTA and FQGNSA. Trimming removed 5 bases at V and 1 base at J, with 12 bases between. The CDR3 is made up of 15 amino acids. The CDR3 coding sequence is TGTGCCAGCAGCCCTACGGTGTTGGCCAAAAACATTCAGTACTTC. Amino acids: CASSPTVLAKNIQYF.

This chain links TRBV6-5 with TRBJ2-7, with a tentative D call TRBD1 (5 bases). There are 15 residues in the CDR3. CDR1 MNHEY and CDR2 SVGAGI come from the germline V gene. Between the trimmed V and J ends, which lost 0 bases and 4 bases, there was a span of 13 bases. As DNA, the CDR3 is TGTGCCAGCAGTTACTCTCCCAGGGTCGGTTACGAGCAGTACTTC. Translated, it gives CASSYSPRVGYEQYF.

The J gene is TRBJ1-2, the V gene TRBV6-1; 8 bases match TRBD1. The CDR3 has 15 amino acids. Trimming at V came to 3 bases and at J to 3 bases, leaving 6 bases not matched to a gene. Germline V gives CDR1 MNHNS, CDR2 SASEGT. For the CDR3, the DNA is TGTGCCAGCAGTGACAGGGGGCAGGTTGACTATGGCTACACCTTC. This sequence encodes CASSDRGQVDYGYTF.

The V gene is TRBV7-9, the J gene TRBJ2-5; D possibly matches TRBD1 or TRBD2 (6 bases each). The tail of the sequence fits TRBJ2-7 better, so the J call may be wrong. The CDR3 contains 13 residues. Germline CDR1 is SEHNR and CDR2 is FQNEAQ (reference sequence). CDR3 nucleotides: TGTGCCAGCAGCTACGGAGGGGGCTACGAGCAGTACTTC. Its protein is CASSYGGGYEQYF.

CDR3: CASSLRGGGVTDTQYF. The DNA of the CDR3 is TGTGCCAGCAGCTTAAGGGGCGGGGGGGTCACAGATACGCAGTATTTT. The J gene is TRBJ2-3, the V gene TRBV7-3; TRBD2 matches at 9 bases. Trimming cost V 1 base and J 2 bases; bases outside gene matches: 4. Looked up from germline, CDR1 is SGHTA and CDR2 is FQGTGA. This CDR3 has 16 residues.

The chain joins TRBV6-5 to TRBJ1-2; 8 bases map to TRBD1. The V gene's germline CDR1 is MNHEY and CDR2 SVGAGI. CDR3 length: 16 residues. Trimming removed 2 bases from V and 5 bases from J; junction bases left unmatched: 10. CDR3 region: CASSYRPRTGNYGYTF. The CDR3 DNA reads TGTGCCAGCAGTTACCGTCCCAGGACAGGGAATTATGGCTACACCTTC.

This sequence joins TRBV19 and TRBJ2-4, with D possibly matching TRBD2 (6 bases). There are 16 residues in the CDR3. The germline V and J ends were trimmed by 3 bases and 1 base, with 13 bases remaining between them. Germline V lookup: CDR1 LNHDA, CDR2 SQIVND (reference sequence). The CDR3 here is CASSIPGGVAKNIQYF. CDR3 DNA sequence: TGTGCCAGTAGTATCCCCGGAGGGGTGGCCAAAAACATTCAGTACTTC.

The chain combines TRBV6-5 with TRBJ2-7; D unclear. Germline CDR1 and CDR2: MNHEY and SVGAGI. Trimming cost V 0 bases and J 2 bases, with 11 bases left between them. The CDR3 is 15 amino acids. Written as DNA, the CDR3 is TGTGCCAGCAGTTACTCGAGTACCTATCCCTACGAGCAGTACTTC. Its translation is CASSYSSTYPYEQYF.

The CDR3 spells CASSGTVNSPLHF. CDR3 sequence (DNA): TGTGCCAGCAGCGGGACAGTTAATTCACCCCTCCACTTT. V gene TRBV6-4 combines with J gene TRBJ1-6, with 7 bases lining up with TRBD1. V trimming: 6 bases; J trimming: 6 bases; junction bases outside the gene matches: 2. The CDR3 contains 13 residues. Germline V gene data show CDR1 as MRHNA and CDR2 as SNTAGT.

The chain links TRBV19 to TRBJ2-3; D perhaps matches TRBD2 (5 bases). The CDR3 has 16 amino acids. Between the trimmed V and J ends, which lost 1 base and 0 bases, there was a span of 11 bases. Germline loops: CDR1 LNHDA, CDR2 SQIVND (reference sequence). CDR3 sequence reads: CASSIGPGWSTDTQYF. Here the CDR3 DNA reads TGTGCCAGTAGTATAGGTCCGGGATGGAGCACAGATACGCAGTATTTT.

This chain joins TRBV6-4 and TRBJ2-2; D remains unclear. This CDR3 is built from 15 residues. CDR1 is MRHNA, CDR2 SNTAGT, per germline. V lost 2 bases and J lost 3, with 10 bases in between. The CDR3 sequence is CASSDPGLDTGELFF. The DNA of the CDR3 is TGTGCCAGCAGTGACCCGGGTCTAGACACCGGGGAGCTGTTTTTT.

The chain has TRBV7-9 and TRBJ1-2; a possible D gene is TRBD1 (5 bases). Trimming removed 5 bases at V and 6 bases at J, with 28 bases between. Germline lookup yields CDR1 SEHNR and CDR2 FQNEAQ (reference sequence). The CDR3 extends over 18 amino acids. The CDR3 sequence is CASSPGQGLRKIEDGYTF. In DNA, the CDR3 is TGTGCCAGCAGCCCCGGCCAGGGCTTGAGGAAAATCGAGGATGGCTACACCTTC. Drawing the rest from reference TRBV7-9 and TRBJ1-2, the complete variable domain is DTGVSQNPRHKITKRGQNVTFRCDPISEHNRLYWYRQTLGQGPEFLTYFQNEAQLEKSRLLSDRFSAERPKGSFSTLEIQRTEQGDSAMYLCASSPGQGLRKIEDGYTFGSGTRLTVV.

The chain has TRBV19 and TRBJ2-2; 7 bases fit TRBD2. The CDR3 extends over 15 amino acids. The germline V gene has CDR1 LNHDA and CDR2 SQIVND (reference sequence). With V trimmed by 7 bases and J by 1 base, 6 bases remained unmatched. The chain's CDR3 is CASTMVAGNTGELFF. CDR3 nucleotide sequence: TGTGCCAGTACGATGGTAGCGGGGAACACCGGGGAGCTGTTTTTT.

The chain uses TRBV14 and TRBJ1-2, with D possibly matching TRBD1 (5 bases). Trimming took 6 bases from V and 4 from J, leaving 18 bases between them. There are 15 residues in the CDR3. Per the germline V gene, CDR1 is SGHDN and CDR2 is FVKESK. The CDR3 DNA reads TGTGCCAGCAGTCATTTTTCGGGGGGTCTCTATGGCTACACCTTC. Its protein is CASSHFSGGLYGYTF.

This chain joins TRBV13 and TRBJ2-1; D gene uncertain. Germline-derived CDR1 and CDR2 are PRHDT and FYEKMQ (reference sequence). The CDR3 is made up of 11 amino acids. The V end was cut by 5 bases, the J end by 9 bases, with 8 bases between. CDR3 sequence reads: CASSMGVEQFF. In DNA form, the CDR3 reads TGTGCCAGCAGCATGGGCGTTGAGCAGTTCTTC.

This sequence joins TRBV6-5 and TRBJ1-5, with D tentatively TRBD1 (5 bases). The germline V and J ends were trimmed by 5 bases and 5 bases, with 16 bases remaining between them. Germline V gives CDR1 MNHEY, CDR2 SVGAGI. This CDR3 region has 15 residues. Here the CDR3 reads CASSPGGRGDQPQHF. The CDR3 nucleotides read TGTGCCAGCAGTCCCGGAGGTCGGGGGGATCAGCCCCAGCATTTT.

The chain recombines TRBV7-2 with TRBJ1-2, with 9 bases fitting TRBD1. CDR1 and CDR2 from the germline V gene are SGHTA and FQGNSA. The CDR3 extends over 12 amino acids. V trimming: 1 base; J trimming: 12 bases; junction bases outside the gene matches: 3. CDR3 DNA sequence: TGTGCCAGCAGCTTAGGGGGACAGGGTAACACCTTC. It codes for CASSLGGQGNTF. The whole variable domain, remainder taken from reference TRBV7-2 and TRBJ1-2, is GAGVSQSPSNKVTEKGKDVELRCDPISGHTALYWYRQSLGQGLEFLIYFQGNSAPDKSGLPSDRFSAERTGGSVSTLTIQRTQQEDSAVYLCASSLGGQGNTFGSGTRLTVV.

This rearrangement joins TRBV6-1 to TRBJ1-5; TRBD1 aligns across 8 bases. The trim removed 7 bases at V and 4 bases at J, leaving 3 bases unmatched. The germline CDR1 and CDR2 sequences are MNHNS and SASEGT. This CDR3 contains 13 residues. CDR3 sequence (DNA): TGTGCCAGCACGAGGACAGGGAATCAGCCCCAGCATTTT. This translates into CASTRTGNQPQHF.

The chain joins TRBV27 to TRBJ2-3; 13 positions match TRBD2. The germline CDR1 and CDR2 sequences are MNHEY and SMNVEV (reference sequence). There are 17 residues in the CDR3. Germline trimming cut 10 bases from V and 2 bases from J; bases unmatched to any gene: 12. The CDR3 protein is CATKGLAGPLSTDTQYF. The CDR3 DNA reads as TGTGCCACCAAGGGACTAGCGGGACCTCTCTCCACAGATACGCAGTATTTT.

The rearrangement joins TRBV18 to TRBJ2-2, with a possible D match to TRBD1 (5 bases). Trimming shortened V by 3 bases and J by 1 base, and 12 bases separated the two germline ends. Per germline, CDR1 KGHSH and CDR2 LQKENI. The CDR3 is 16 amino acids. CDR3 coding DNA: TGTGCCAGCTCACCGACCAGGCAGGGGAACACCGGGGAGCTGTTTTTT. Amino acids: CASSPTRQGNTGELFF.

J is TRBJ2-3 and V is TRBV11-2; D gene uncertain. This CDR3 contains 12 residues. Looked up from germline, CDR1 is SGHAT and CDR2 is FQNNGV. The V gene lost 5 bases and the J gene lost 2 bases, with 5 bases spanning the gap. DNA for the CDR3: TGTGCCAGCAGCACTTACACAGATACGCAGTATTTT. Translation: CASSTYTDTQYF.

The rearrangement joins TRBV19 to TRBJ2-3; 7 bases agree with TRBD2. The trim removed 4 bases at V and 1 base at J, leaving 2 bases unmatched. The CDR3 totals 14 residues. Germline-derived CDR1 and CDR2 are LNHDA and SQIVND (reference sequence). CDR3 coding DNA: TGTGCCAGTAGTAGGAGCGGGGGCACAGATACGCAGTATTTT. Protein sequence: CASSRSGGTDTQYF.